The T cell receptor (beta chain) described here comes from a study of blood T cells in healthy people across ages. Study results and limitations: Investigators viewed diversity estimates from one million T cells as underestimates, the study reported. The study could not conclusively compare naive and antigen-experienced cells, given its unsorted PBMCs.

This clonotype appeared many times. What it binds is unknown. The V end was cut by 3 bases, the J end by 5 bases, with 7 bases between. CDR1 is DFQATT and CDR2 is SNEGSKA in the germline V gene (reference sequence). CDR3 length: 11 amino acids. The authors ran a second PCR of about 6 to 11 cycles using a sample-barcoded 5' primer and a J-beta primer mix. Through a template-switch adaptor with 12 random nucleotides, each cDNA molecule received a tag. TCRdb fed the 5' RACE reads into MiXCR, producing one record per CDR3 protein. The table has about 730,000 distinct CDR3 sequences, roughly 41% seen once. Extracted total RNA amounted to at least 5.5 micrograms for each sample.

The sequence derives from a woman aged 55-70 years in good health. The rearrangement joins TRBV20-1 to TRBJ2-5; D remains ambiguous. Sequencing was done on a sample of blood. The CDR3 DNA sequence: TGCAGTGCTAGTGTTAGGGAGACCCAGTACTTC. It is translated as CSASVRETQYF.